This paragraph reports one TCR beta chain. Its antigen is currently unknown. Other DNA sequences in this sample translate to the same CDR3. The CDR3 sequence is 13 residues long. Germline values: CDR1 KGHDR, CDR2 SFDVKD. The V and J ends lost 4 bases and 4 bases, in that order; junction bases with no gene match: 2. The record originates from a study of T cell responses to AZD1222 COVID-19 vaccine. Study results and limitations: Clonal diversity was possibly underestimated, and the donors were mostly white British, with more females.

Sequencing was performed with immunoSEQ multiplex PCR; in TCRdb, only in-frame clones are kept and a portion is missing. The data contain about 89,000 clones, around nine tenths of them singletons. The chain employs TRBV24-1 and TRBJ2-5, with 7 positions matching TRBD2. The TCR originated in an adult who received the AZD1222 COVID-19 vaccine. The sequencing here drew on peripheral blood, taken 28 days after the second AZD1222 dose. CDR3: CATSEGGRETQYF. The CDR3 DNA follows: TGTGCCACCAGTGAGGGAGGGCGAGAGACCCAGTACTTC.